This T cell receptor (beta chain) is drawn from a study of CD8 T cells in Susac syndrome (dated by TCRdb to 2018 to 2020). Study-level background: Whether CD8+ T cell activation and differentiation in Susac syndrome was antigen driven was tested using repertoire sequencing.

Peripheral blood CD8+ and CD4+ T cells from healthy donors, Susac syndrome patients and multiple sclerosis patients were profiled by high-throughput TCR beta sequencing. The healthy donors served as controls matched for age and sex. CD8+ TEMRA cells were enriched by FACS, while bulk CD8+ and CD4+ T cells were purified by magnetic negative isolation. Blood was drawn into EDTA tubes, processed within 24 hours, and PBMCs were isolated by density gradient centrifugation. PBMCs destined for TCR sequencing were cryopreserved in liquid nitrogen and later thawed in a 37 °C water bath. The sorted or isolated CD4+, CD8+ and CD8+ TEMRA cells reached a purity of at least 90%. RNA was extracted using the RNeasy kit, and roughly 0.45 to 1 microgram was reverse transcribed with random hexamers. The immunoSEQ multiplex PCR assay, which covers 54 Vbeta and 13 Jbeta segments, was used to amplify TCR beta CDR3 regions. PCR amplification bias was corrected using a synthetic template baseline for primer optimization and computational correction. As for the original processing: Only productive sequences were kept, with reads annotated to V, D and J genes according to IMGT and analyzed in immunoSEQ Analyzer. To calculate clonality, Shannon entropy was normalized by log2 of the number of productive unique sequences and then subtracted from one. For each patient and control, public and private clones were evaluated within the 100 most prevalent clones. Clones were defined as Susac-specific if absent from the healthy and MS cohorts, from some 1,000 published viral clones and from other ImmuneACCESS disease sequences. TCRdb reprocessed the public reads (quality trimming at Q25 with fastp, clone calling with MiXCR) and kept in-frame beta chains. Merged by CDR3 protein, the rows form single entries marked with the most common genes and DNA. These V and J calls originate from TCRdb's pipeline instead of the authors' own analysis. The sample table shows some 150,000 distinct CDR3 sequences, and roughly 95% are seen once. The ten largest make up nearly 0.085% of the sample.

V gives up 2 bases and J gives up 6 bases, and the segment between their germline ends measures 18 bases. The germline V gene (reference sequence) sets CDR1 to MNHNY and CDR2 to SVGAGI. The CDR3 spans 16 residues, from the cysteine through the phenylalanine. The only DNA kept is the CDR3, 48 bases in frame from the first base. On the study overall, not on this receptor specifically: The TCR sequencing and HLA analysis was acknowledged to have included a relatively small number of individuals.

To note about this clonotype: It has no known antigen specificity. The input lacks base qualities; no much larger clone sits a single base away.

Sequenced: CD4+ T cells from PBMCs. The V gene is TRBV6-6 and the J gene is TRBJ2-3, with the D call perhaps TRBD1 or TRBD2, as 7 bases match in each case. This receptor was obtained from a human donor in good health. The CDR3 region has the sequence CASSYESGGGSDTQYF. The nucleotide sequence is TGTGCCAGCAGTTACGAGTCAGGGGGGGGTTCGGATACGCAGTATTTT.